The T cell receptor (beta chain) under discussion was sequenced for a study of Tregs in tolerant kidney transplant recipients. Trimming stripped 7 bases from V and 4 bases from J, with 11 bases between. The V gene's germline CDR1 is ENHRY and CDR2 SYGVKD. This CDR3 is built from 13 residues. The repertoire was sequenced with immunoSEQ multiplex PCR; TCRdb's copy has only in-frame clones and lacks some. This table has fewer than 80,000 clones, around nine tenths appearing once. The TCR comes from a human donor who received a combined kidney and bone marrow transplant. Sequencing was performed on CD4+ T cells from blood, taken before the transplant. The V gene is TRBV10-3, the J gene TRBJ1-5; D is ambiguous. The CDR3 loop reads CAIMSGQNQPQHF. CDR3 nucleotide sequence: TGTGCCATCATGAGCGGGCAGAATCAGCCCCAGCATTTT.